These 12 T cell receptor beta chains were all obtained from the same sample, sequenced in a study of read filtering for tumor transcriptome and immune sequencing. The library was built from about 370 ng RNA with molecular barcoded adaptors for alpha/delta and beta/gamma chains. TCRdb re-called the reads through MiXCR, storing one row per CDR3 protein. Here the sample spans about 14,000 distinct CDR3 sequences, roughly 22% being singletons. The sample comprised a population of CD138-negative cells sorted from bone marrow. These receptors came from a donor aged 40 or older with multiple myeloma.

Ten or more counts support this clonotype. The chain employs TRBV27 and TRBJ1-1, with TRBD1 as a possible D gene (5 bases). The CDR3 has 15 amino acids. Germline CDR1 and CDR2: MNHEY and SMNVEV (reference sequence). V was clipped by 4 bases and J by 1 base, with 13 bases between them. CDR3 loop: CASSSAGNRNTEAFF. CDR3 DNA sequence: TGTGCCAGCAGTTCCGCAGGGAACCGGAACACTGAAGCTTTCTTT.

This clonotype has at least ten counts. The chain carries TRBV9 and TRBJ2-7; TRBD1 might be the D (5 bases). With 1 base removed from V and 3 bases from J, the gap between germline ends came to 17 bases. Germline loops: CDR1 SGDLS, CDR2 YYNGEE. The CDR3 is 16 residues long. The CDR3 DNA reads TGTGCCAGCAGCGTACTGACAGACGCCCAGGTCTACGAGCAGTACTTC. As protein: CASSVLTDAQVYEQYF.

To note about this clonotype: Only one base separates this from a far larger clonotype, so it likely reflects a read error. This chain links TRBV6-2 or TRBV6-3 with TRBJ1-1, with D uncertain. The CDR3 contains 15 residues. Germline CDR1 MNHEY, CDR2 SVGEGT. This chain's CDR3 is CTSSAVRRANTEAFF. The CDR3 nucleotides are TGTACCAGCAGTGCGGTGCGTAGGGCAAACACTGAAGCTTTCTTT.

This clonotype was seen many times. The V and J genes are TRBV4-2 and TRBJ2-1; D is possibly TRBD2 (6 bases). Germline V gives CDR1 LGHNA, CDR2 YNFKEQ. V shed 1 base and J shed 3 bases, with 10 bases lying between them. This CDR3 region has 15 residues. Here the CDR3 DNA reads TGTGCCAGCAGCCAAGTGCGCGGGGACTACAATGAGCAGTTCTTC. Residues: CASSQVRGDYNEQFF.

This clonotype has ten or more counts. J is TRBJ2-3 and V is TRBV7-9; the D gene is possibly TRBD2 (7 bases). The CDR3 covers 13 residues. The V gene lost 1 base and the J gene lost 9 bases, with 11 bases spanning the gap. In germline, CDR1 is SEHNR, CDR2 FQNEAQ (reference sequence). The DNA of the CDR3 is TGTGCCAGCAGCTTAGTAGAGGGGGGGACGCAGTATTTT. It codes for CASSLVEGGTQYF.

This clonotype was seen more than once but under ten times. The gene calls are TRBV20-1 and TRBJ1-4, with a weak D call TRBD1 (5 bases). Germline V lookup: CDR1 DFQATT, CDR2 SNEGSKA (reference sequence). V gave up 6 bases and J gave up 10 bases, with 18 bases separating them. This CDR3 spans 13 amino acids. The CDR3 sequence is CSAPTGGIRKLFF. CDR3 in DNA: TGCAGTGCGCCCACCGGGGGGATCCGAAAACTGTTTTTT.

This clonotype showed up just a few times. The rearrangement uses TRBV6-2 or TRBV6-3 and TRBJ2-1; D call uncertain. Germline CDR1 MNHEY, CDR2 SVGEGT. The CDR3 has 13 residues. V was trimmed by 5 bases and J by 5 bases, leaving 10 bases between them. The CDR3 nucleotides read TGTGCCAGCAGTCAGACTCTTCACAATGAGCAGTTCTTC. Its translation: CASSQTLHNEQFF.

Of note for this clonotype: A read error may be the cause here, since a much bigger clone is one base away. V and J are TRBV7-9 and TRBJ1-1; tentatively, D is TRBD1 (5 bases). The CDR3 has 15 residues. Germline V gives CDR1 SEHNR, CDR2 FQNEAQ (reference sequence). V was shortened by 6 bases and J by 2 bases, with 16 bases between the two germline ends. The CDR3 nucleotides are TGTGCCAGCAGTTCGCAGGGTTCAGTAAACACTGAAGCTTTCTTT. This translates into CASSSQGSVNTEAFF. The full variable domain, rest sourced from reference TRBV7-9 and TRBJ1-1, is DTGVSQNPRHKITKRGQNVTFRCDPISEHNRLYWYRQTLGQGPEFLTYFQNEAQLEKSRLLSDRFSAERPKGSFSTLEIQRTEQGDSAMYLCASSSQGSVNTEAFFGQGTRLTVV.

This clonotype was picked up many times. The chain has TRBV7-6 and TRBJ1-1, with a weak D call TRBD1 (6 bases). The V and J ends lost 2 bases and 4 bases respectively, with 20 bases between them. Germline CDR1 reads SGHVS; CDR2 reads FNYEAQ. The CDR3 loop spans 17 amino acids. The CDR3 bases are TGTGCCAGCAGCTTAAGAGGCAGGGGTTTGGGTAGCACTGAAGCTTTCTTT. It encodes CASSLRGRGLGSTEAFF.

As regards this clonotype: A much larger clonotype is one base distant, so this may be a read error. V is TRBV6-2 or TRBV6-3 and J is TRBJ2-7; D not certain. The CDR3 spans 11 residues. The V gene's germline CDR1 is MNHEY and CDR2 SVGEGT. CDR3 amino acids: CACSRTYEQYF. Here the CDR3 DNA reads TGTGCCTGCAGCCGAACCTACGAGCAGTACTTC.

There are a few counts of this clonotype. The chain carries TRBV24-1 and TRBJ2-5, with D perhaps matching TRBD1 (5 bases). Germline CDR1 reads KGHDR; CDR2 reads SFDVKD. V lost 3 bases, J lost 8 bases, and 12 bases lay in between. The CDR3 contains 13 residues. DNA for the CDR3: TGTGCCACCAGTGATCCGACAGTTAGTACCCAGTACTTC. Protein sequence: CATSDPTVSTQYF.

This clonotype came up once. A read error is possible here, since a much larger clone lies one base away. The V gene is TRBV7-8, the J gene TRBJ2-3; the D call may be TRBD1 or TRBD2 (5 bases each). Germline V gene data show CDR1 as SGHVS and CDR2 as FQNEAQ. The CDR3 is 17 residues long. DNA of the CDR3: TGTGCCAGCAGCTTAGGTCGAGTGAGAGGGCGCACAGGTACGCAGTATTTT. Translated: CASSLGRVRGRTGTQYF.